This T cell receptor beta chain was captured by sequencing in a study of blood T cell repertoires in COVID-19. Across the study: The United States, Italy and Spain provided the acute and convalescent COVID-19 samples. T cells, B-cell-depleted T cells, or PBMCs supplied cDNA or gDNA.

Source study methods: The authors estimated nucleated cell counts from reference gene primer amplification. Measured with immunoSEQ multiplex PCR; TCRdb has only the in-frame clones, and not every one. The DNA was the basis for D and trimming; V, J and clone size are from that table. Of tens of thousands of clones in the sample, over 85% are singletons; the top ten hold roughly 13%. The CDR3 runs 14 residues. Germline lookup yields CDR1 ENHRY and CDR2 SYGVKD. Deletions cut 6 bases from V and 2 bases from J, with 13 bases between. The V call is TRBV10-3, the J call TRBJ1-2; D possibly corresponds to TRBD1 (6 bases). The source is a man aged 80 or over with acute or convalescent COVID-19. Sequenced input: peripheral blood. The CDR3 DNA is TGTGCCATCAGGTGGACAGAGGGGAACTATGGCTACACCTTC. Its protein is CAIRWTEGNYGYTF.